What follows are 2 T cell receptor beta chains derived from one specimen sequenced in a study of pediatric ulcerative colitis. The repertoire was sequenced with immunoSEQ multiplex PCR; TCRdb's copy has only in-frame clones and lacks some. This table holds 15,000 to 20,000 clones, over 70% found once. Rectal tissue came from one to two pinch biopsies taken at colonoscopy. Source material: gut tissue. The receptor source for this set is a boy younger than 18 who was a control in a study of pediatric ulcerative colitis.

CDR3 DNA sequence: TGTGCCAGCAGCTTATGGGCTGGGGCCAACGTCCTGACTTTC. Its translation is CASSLWAGANVLTF. This chain joins TRBV7-2 and TRBJ2-6; D is uncertain. Germline values: CDR1 SGHTA, CDR2 FQGNSA. The CDR3 length is 14 residues. V was trimmed by 2 bases and J by 2 bases, leaving 4 bases between them.

J is TRBJ2-5 and V is TRBV5-4; possible D gene TRBD1, 5 bases. The closer fit of TRBJ2-7 to the DNA end suggests the J call may be wrong. Germline lookup yields CDR1 SGHNT and CDR2 YYREEE (reference sequence). This CDR3 comprises 13 residues. CDR3 in DNA: TGTGCCAGCAGCAGGGGCCGCTCCTACGAGCAGTACTTC. It translates to CASSRGRSYEQYF.